These 27 T cell receptor beta chains came from one sample sequenced in a study of T cell repertoires and HLA-DP antigens. Method: immunoSEQ multiplex PCR; TCRdb's copy keeps in-frame clones and lacks some. The top ten clones hold under 0.35% of a sample with more than 90,000 clones, around 92% of them seen once. The antigens these receptors bind are not known. The sample consisted of CD4+ T cells from PBMCs. These receptors were taken from a woman under 30 in good health and CMV-seronegative.

The CDR3, as DNA: TGCGCCAGCAGCTTAAACACGGGGGCGTCCGGGGAGCTGTTTTTT. Translation gives CASSLNTGASGELFF. V and J are TRBV5-1 and TRBJ2-2, with D possibly being TRBD1 or TRBD2 (6 bases each). The CDR3 totals 15 residues. Trimming took 2 bases from V and 6 from J, leaving 14 bases between them. Germline loops: CDR1 SGHRS, CDR2 YFSETQ.

In this sample, this clone turned up once. The rearrangement uses TRBV11-3 and TRBJ1-1; D perhaps matches TRBD1 (5 bases). The CDR3 is made up of 17 amino acids. Trimming removed 1 base from V and 1 base from J, with 16 bases in between. Germline CDR1 is SGHNT and CDR2 is YENEEA. The CDR3 coding sequence is TGTGCCAGCAGCTTAGCAGCCGGGGCGCTGGGGAACACTGAAGCTTTCTTT. Translated, it gives CASSLAAGALGNTEAFF.

The chain links TRBV6-1 to TRBJ2-1; 10 bases match TRBD1. V was clipped by 1 base and J by 9 bases; unmatched bases: 6. The CDR3 is 15 residues long. The germline CDR1 and CDR2 sequences are MNHNS and SASEGT. In DNA, the CDR3 is TGTGCCAGCAGTGAAGGGACAGGGGGTTCGAGTGAGCAGTTCTTC. It translates to CASSEGTGGSSEQFF.

V gene TRBV5-1 combines with J gene TRBJ2-5; 9 bases map to TRBD2. This CDR3 has 17 amino acids. The trim removed 5 bases at V and 5 bases at J, leaving 16 bases unmatched. Germline CDR1 reads SGHRS; CDR2 reads YFSETQ. CDR3: CASRAVRGGLREETQYF. CDR3 DNA sequence: TGCGCCAGCAGGGCGGTGCGGGGGGGCCTCAGAGAGGAGACCCAGTACTTC.

The chain is built from TRBV29-1 and TRBJ2-3; no firm D call. V lost 8 bases, J lost 0 bases, and 12 bases lay in between. In germline, CDR1 is SQVTM, CDR2 ANQGSEA. CDR3 length: 13 amino acids. CDR3 loop: CSTAWRSTDTQYF. The CDR3 DNA is TGCAGCACTGCCTGGCGGAGCACAGATACGCAGTATTTT.

The V gene is TRBV7-3, the J gene TRBJ2-2; TRBD2 matches at 8 bases. V dropped 0 bases and J dropped 4; count of bases not matched to a gene: 4. The germline V gene encodes CDR1 SGHTA and CDR2 FQGTGA. The CDR3 length is 16 residues. In DNA form, the CDR3 reads TGTGCCAGCAGCTTAACTCACCTAGCGGGCACCGGGGAGCTGTTTTTT. Protein product: CASSLTHLAGTGELFF.

V usage is TRBV19 and J usage is TRBJ1-2; 8 nucleotides align to TRBD1. The germline gives CDR1 LNHDA, CDR2 SQIVND (reference sequence). J was trimmed by 7 bases and V by 7 bases; bases with no gene match: 11. The CDR3 consists of 14 residues. CDR3 coding DNA: TGTGCCAGTAACGGTCGGACAGGGACGGGTGGCTACACCTTC. Translated, it gives CASNGRTGTGGYTF. Complete variable domain (other parts from reference TRBV19 and TRBJ1-2): DGGITQSPKYLFRKEGQNVTLSCEQNLNHDAMYWYRQDPGQGLRLIYYSQIVNDFQKGDIAEGYSVSREKKESFPLTVTSAQKNPTAFYLCASNGRTGTGGYTFGSGTRLTVV.

The V and J genes are TRBV15 and TRBJ2-3, with 11 positions matching TRBD1. CDR1 LNHNV and CDR2 YYDKDF come from the germline V gene (reference sequence). The V and J ends lost 1 base and 1 base, in that order; junction bases with no gene match: 7. The CDR3 length is 18 residues. The CDR3 nucleotides read TGTGCCACCAGCAGAGTTCAGGACAGGGGGCGCGGCACAGATACGCAGTATTTT. Translated: CATSRVQDRGRGTDTQYF.

In the case of this clone: A read error may be the cause here, since a much bigger clone is one base away. The V gene is TRBV7-9, the J gene TRBJ1-1; 9 nucleotides agree with TRBD1. The CDR3 runs to 14 residues. Germline lookup yields CDR1 SEHNR and CDR2 FQNEAQ (reference sequence). V lost 4 bases to trimming and J lost 1 base; unmatched junction nucleotides: 1. This chain's CDR3 is CASSWDRANTEAFF. The CDR3 nucleotides read TGTGCCAGCAGCTGGGACAGGGCGAACACTGAAGCTTTCTTT.

The rearrangement links TRBV19 to TRBJ1-5, with 8 bases lining up with TRBD1. Per the germline V gene, CDR1 is LNHDA and CDR2 is SQIVND (reference sequence). Trimming removed 5 bases from V and 3 bases from J; junction bases left unmatched: 6. The CDR3 loop spans 15 amino acids. CDR3 coding DNA: TGTGCCAGTAGTGCCGGGACAGGCCTCAATCAGCCCCAGCATTTT. Residues: CASSAGTGLNQPQHF.

The rearrangement links TRBV6-5 to TRBJ1-4; D unresolved. V lost 5 bases and J lost 0, with 7 bases in between. The CDR3 has 14 residues. From germline, CDR1 is MNHEY and CDR2 SVGAGI. The CDR3 sequence is CASSAGTTNEKLFF. DNA of the CDR3: TGTGCCAGCAGTGCGGGAACAACTAATGAAAAACTGTTTTTT.

The V gene is TRBV7-8, the J gene TRBJ2-3; D remains unclear. Germline-derived CDR1 and CDR2 are SGHVS and FQNEAQ. Trimming removed 3 bases from V and 2 bases from J, with 12 bases in between. CDR3 length: 15 residues. The CDR3 nucleotides read TGTGCCAGCAGCTTGTTCCGGGTTAACACAGATACGCAGTATTTT. Its protein is CASSLFRVNTDTQYF.

This rearrangement joins TRBV9 to TRBJ2-6, with D uncertain. The CDR3 is made up of 12 amino acids. Germline CDR1 reads SGDLS; CDR2 reads YYNGEE. With 4 bases removed from V and 1 base from J, the gap between germline ends came to 0 bases. The CDR3 nucleotides read TGTGCCAGCAGCTCTGGGGCCAACGTCCTGACTTTC. Translation gives CASSSGANVLTF. Full variable domain (missing parts from reference TRBV9 and TRBJ2-6): DSGVTQTPKHLITATGQRVTLRCSPRSGDLSVYWYQQSLDQGLQFLIQYYNGEERAKGNILERFSAQQFPDLHSELNLSSLELGDSALYFCASSSGANVLTFGAGSRLTVL.

The V gene is TRBV29-1, the J gene TRBJ1-1; no definite D call. The CDR3 runs 12 residues. Germline loops: CDR1 SQVTM, CDR2 ANQGSEA. The V end lost 2 bases, the J end lost 6 bases, and 10 bases lay between the germline ends. CDR3 in DNA: TGCAGCGTTGAACGTTTCGGGGCTGAAGCTTTCTTT. Translating gives CSVERFGAEAFF.

This rearrangement joins TRBV5-1 to TRBJ2-3; TRBD2 might be the D (5 bases). The ends were cut back, 4 bases at V and 5 bases at J, with 8 bases in the middle. Germline V gene lookup returns CDR1 SGHRS and CDR2 YFSETQ. This CDR3 has 12 residues. The CDR3 spells CASSLSEDTQYF. For the CDR3, the DNA is TGCGCCAGCAGCCTTAGCGAAGATACGCAGTATTTT.

The rearrangement joins TRBV7-6 to TRBJ2-7, with a weak D call TRBD1 (7 bases). The V gene lost 2 bases and the J gene lost 6 bases, with 11 bases spanning the gap. Germline loops: CDR1 SGHVS, CDR2 FNYEAQ. The CDR3 contains 13 residues. The CDR3 spells CASSLFQGGEQYV. Here the CDR3 DNA reads TGTGCCAGCAGCTTATTTCAGGGGGGCGAGCAGTACGTC.

V usage is TRBV7-2 and J usage is TRBJ2-2; no clear D. Germline V gives CDR1 SGHTA, CDR2 FQGNSA. The CDR3 consists of 14 residues. V lost 1 base to trimming and J lost 4 bases, with 7 bases between them. This chain's CDR3 is CASSLGPSTGELFF. The CDR3 region has the DNA TGTGCCAGCAGCTTAGGCCCCTCCACCGGGGAGCTGTTTTTT.

This clone has only one observation. J is TRBJ1-2 and V is TRBV27; a weak D match, TRBD1 (5 bases). Trimming took off 6 bases at V and 2 bases at J, with 16 bases between the two ends. Germline V gene lookup returns CDR1 MNHEY and CDR2 SMNVEV (reference sequence). The CDR3 covers 15 residues. In DNA, the CDR3 is TGTGCCAGCAGAGGATGGGGGGTCGAAAACTATGGCTACACCTTC. It is translated as CASRGWGVENYGYTF.

This clone is a singleton in its sample. The V and J genes are TRBV11-2 and TRBJ1-5, with D tentatively TRBD1 (5 bases). V was clipped by 5 bases and J by 0 bases, with 14 bases between them. Germline lookup yields CDR1 SGHAT and CDR2 FQNNGV. The CDR3 covers 16 residues. The CDR3 DNA reads TGTGCCAGCAGCCGCGAACGAGGACATAGCAATCAGCCCCAGCATTTT. Its protein is CASSRERGHSNQPQHF.

This sequence joins TRBV5-6 and TRBJ1-1, with D uncertain. The V and J ends lost 0 bases and 7 bases respectively, with 7 bases between them. The CDR3 has 12 amino acids. Germline V CDR1 and CDR2: SGHDT, YYEEEE. The CDR3 sequence: CASSLGSVEAFF. DNA of the CDR3: TGTGCCAGCAGCTTGGGGTCTGTTGAAGCTTTCTTT.

With respect to this clone: This sample includes further DNA sequences coding for the same CDR3. The gene calls are TRBV19 and TRBJ1-5; D remains ambiguous. The CDR3 runs to 13 residues. V lost 4 bases and J 4 bases, leaving 8 bases between the germline ends. Germline V CDR1 and CDR2: LNHDA, SQIVND (reference sequence). The CDR3 nucleotides read TGTGCCAGTAGTAATCGGGGTAATCAGCCCCAGCATTTT. It yields the protein CASSNRGNQPQHF.

V and J are TRBV4-3 and TRBJ2-6; D is perhaps TRBD2 (5 bases). Germline assignment: CDR1 LGHNA and CDR2 YSLEER. Trimming removed 4 bases from V and 0 bases from J, with 10 bases in between. This CDR3 is 16 amino acids long. Here the CDR3 DNA reads TGCGCCAGCAGCCTCGGACTGGGCTCTGGGGCCAACGTCCTGACTTTC. It encodes CASSLGLGSGANVLTF.

The rearrangement joins TRBV2 to TRBJ1-1, with TRBD1 matching 7 bases. J gave up 4 bases and V 6 bases, and 8 bases lay outside the gene matches. The CDR3 is 14 amino acids. Germline V lookup: CDR1 SNHLY, CDR2 FYNNEI. The DNA of the CDR3 is TGTGCCAGCAGGCCGACAGGGTTAGGCACTGAAGCTTTCTTT. Protein: CASRPTGLGTEAFF. The whole variable domain, filled in from reference TRBV2 and TRBJ1-1, reads EPEVTQTPSHQVTQMGQEVILRCVPISNHLYFYWYRQILGQKVEFLVSFYNNEISEKSEIFDDQFSVERPDGSNFTLKIRSTKLEDSAMYFCASRPTGLGTEAFFGQGTRLTVV.

There are a few counts of this clone. The genes are TRBV4-1 and TRBJ1-2, with 8 bases fitting TRBD1. The CDR3 has 15 amino acids. V lost 6 bases and J lost 0; bases outside the gene matches: 6. Germline assignment: CDR1 MGHRA and CDR2 YSYEKL. The CDR3 is CASRDRVFANYGYTF. The CDR3 DNA reads TGCGCCAGCAGGGACAGGGTTTTCGCTAACTATGGCTACACCTTC.

This rearrangement joins TRBV15 to TRBJ2-1; 10 positions agree with TRBD2. V trimming: 8 bases; J trimming: 7 bases; junction bases outside the gene matches: 20. The CDR3 extends over 18 amino acids. Germline loops: CDR1 LNHNV, CDR2 YYDKDF (reference sequence). CDR3 bases: TGTGCCACCGGAACCTGGGGGGCCTTAGCGGGAGGATATAATGAGCAGTTCTTC. Residues: CATGTWGALAGGYNEQFF.

The gene calls are TRBV2 and TRBJ2-5; D not certain. Germline assignment: CDR1 SNHLY and CDR2 FYNNEI. This CDR3 spans 13 amino acids. The V and J ends lost 4 bases and 3 bases respectively, with 9 bases between them. In DNA form, the CDR3 reads TGTGCCAGCAGTGGAGGCGGAAAAGAGACCCAGTACTTC. Its translation is CASSGGGKETQYF. Combining the CDR3 with reference TRBV2 and TRBJ2-5 gives the whole variable domain EPEVTQTPSHQVTQMGQEVILRCVPISNHLYFYWYRQILGQKVEFLVSFYNNEISEKSEIFDDQFSVERPDGSNFTLKIRSTKLEDSAMYFCASSGGGKETQYFGPGTRLLVL.

The rearrangement uses TRBV7-2 and TRBJ2-2, with TRBD2 as a possible D gene (6 bases). This CDR3 contains 15 residues. CDR1 SGHTA and CDR2 FQGNSA come from the germline V gene. The V gene lost 1 base and the J gene lost 3 bases, with 9 bases spanning the gap. The CDR3 here is CASSLVGGYTGELFF. The CDR3 bases are TGTGCCAGCAGCTTAGTGGGGGGATACACCGGGGAGCTGTTTTTT.